This TCR beta chain was captured in a study of T cell repertoires in cytomegalovirus infection. Study overall: Indications came from public TCR beta signatures; they pointed to CMV infection and to a matching HLA type.

TCRdb processed the reads anew with MiXCR; each CDR3 protein has one entry. The sample shows some 700,000 distinct CDR3 sequences, less than 40% of them seen only once. This clonotype showed up just a few times. Its specificity is not known. Study-wide results and caveats: The study identified carriers of CMV plus the relevant HLA from cumulative public TCR beta family frequency. In two of eight donors, the top clonotype was HLA-C-restricted CMV-specific.

The TCR sequence derives from a human donor in good health (CMV status not recorded). Some clones in this sample may be carry-over from other donors' samples. Source material: PBMCs.

CDR3: CASSLSSPERNGYTF. The DNA for the CDR3 is TGTGCCAGCAGTTTATCGAGCCCGGAAAGGAACGGCTACACCTTC. The V and J genes are TRBV28 and TRBJ1-2; no clear D. Germline values: CDR1 MDHEN, CDR2 SYDVKM. V lost 1 base to trimming and J lost 8 bases, with 17 bases between them. The CDR3 covers 15 residues.